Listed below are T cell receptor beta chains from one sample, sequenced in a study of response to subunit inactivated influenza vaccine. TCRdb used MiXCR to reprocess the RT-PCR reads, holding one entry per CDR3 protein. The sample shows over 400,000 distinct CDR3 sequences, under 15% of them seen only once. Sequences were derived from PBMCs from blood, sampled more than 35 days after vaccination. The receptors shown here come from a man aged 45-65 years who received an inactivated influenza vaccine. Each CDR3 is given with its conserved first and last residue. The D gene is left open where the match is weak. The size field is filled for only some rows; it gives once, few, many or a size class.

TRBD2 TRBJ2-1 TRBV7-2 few TGTGCCAGCAGCTCTTCTAGCGGGCGATACAATGAGCAGTTCTTC CASSSSSGRYNEQFF
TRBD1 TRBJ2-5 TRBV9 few TGTGCCAGCAGCGTAGGACAGGGCGGAGTTGAGACCCAGTACTTC CASSVGQGGVETQYF
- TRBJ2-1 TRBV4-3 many TGCGCCAGCAGCCAGATTTCCGCGATGGAGGAGCAGTTCTTC CASSQISAMEEQFF
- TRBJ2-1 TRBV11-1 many TGTGCCAGCAGCATACGTCCGGGACTCAGCTCCTACAATGAGCAGTTCTTC CASSIRPGLSSYNEQFF
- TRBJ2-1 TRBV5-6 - TGTGCCAGCAGCTTGGCCGAGAGGGCAGCATACAATGAGCAGTTCTTC CASSLAERAAYNEQFF
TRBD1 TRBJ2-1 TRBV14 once TGTGCCAGCAGCCCGACAGGGTATCCGGGTGAGCAGTTCTTC CASSPTGYPGEQFF
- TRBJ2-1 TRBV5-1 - TGCGCCAGCAGCTCCATTGGAGGGAGTAGGAACAATGAGCAGTTCTTC CASSSIGGSRNNEQFF
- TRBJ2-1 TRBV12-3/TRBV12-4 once TGTGCCAGCAAACGGGTTAGGTTCCCCTACAATGAGCAGTTCTTC CASKRVRFPYNEQFF
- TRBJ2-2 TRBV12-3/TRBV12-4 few TGTGCCAGCAGTCAATTCTCCGGGAGGAACACCGGGGAGCTGTTTTTT CASSQFSGRNTGELFF
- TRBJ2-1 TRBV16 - TGTGCCAGCAGCCTTACCGCAGGCGGGCGTGAGCAGTTCTTC CASSLTAGGREQFF